Presented here are 13 T cell receptor beta chains from one specimen sequenced in a study of shared clonotypes between healthy human individuals. Sequenced by immunoSEQ multiplex PCR; TCRdb stores in-frame clones only, minus some. The sample shows about 560,000 clones, roughly 79% of them seen only once. Sequenced material: PBMCs. Source of these receptors: a woman aged 40 to 50 in good health. Some clones in this sample may be carry-over from other donors' samples.

This clone has only one observation. Only one base separates this from a far larger clonotype, so it likely reflects a read error. The identical CDR3 is also encoded by other nucleotide sequences in the sample. This chain joins TRBV30 and TRBJ1-5, with D hard to call. Germline V CDR1 and CDR2: GTSNPN, SVGIG (reference sequence). V lost 3 bases and J 0 bases, leaving 6 bases between the germline ends. The CDR3 is 13 residues long. CDR3 nucleotides: TGTGCCTGGAGCTCGGATAGCAATCAGCCCCAGCATTTT. Translation: CAWSSDSNQPQHF.

The V and J genes are TRBV29-1 and TRBJ1-2, with D uncertain. Trimming stripped 8 bases from V and 5 bases from J, with 24 bases between. CDR1 SQVTM and CDR2 ANQGSEA come from the germline V gene. The length of the CDR3 is 15 residues. The CDR3 bases are TGCAGCTACTTGTTCCTTCCTGGGTTATATTATGGCTACACCTTC. Translated: CSYLFLPGLYYGYTF.

The chain links TRBV15 to TRBJ2-5; the match to TRBD1 covers 7 bases. The length of the CDR3 is 14 residues. The trim removed 4 bases at V and 4 bases at J, leaving 6 bases unmatched. The germline gives CDR1 LNHNV, CDR2 YYDKDF (reference sequence). CDR3 coding DNA: TGTGCCACCAGCAAAGGACAGGCAGGAGAGACCCAGTACTTC. It codes for CATSKGQAGETQYF.

The chain couples TRBV14 to TRBJ2-7; weak D call: TRBD2 (5 bases). The CDR3 extends over 15 amino acids. Trimming left V 0 bases short and J 6 bases short, with 15 bases between. Germline V gene data show CDR1 as SGHDN and CDR2 as FVKESK. The CDR3 nucleotides are TGTGCCAGCAGCCAAGATCGCGGGCCCCTCGTCGAGCAGTACTTC. Translated, it gives CASSQDRGPLVEQYF. The complete variable domain, with remaining parts taken from reference TRBV14 and TRBJ2-7, reads EAGVTQFPSHSVIEKGQTVTLRCDPISGHDNLYWYRRVMGKEIKFLLHFVKESKQDESGMPNNRFLAERTGGTYSTLKVQPAELEDSGVYFCASSQDRGPLVEQYFGPGTRLTVT.

The gene calls are TRBV30 and TRBJ1-3; D uncertain. The ends were cut back, 0 bases at V and 1 base at J, with 16 bases in the middle. The V gene's germline CDR1 is GTSNPN and CDR2 SVGIG (reference sequence). The CDR3 totals 17 residues. The CDR3 loop is CAWSVTRNWRSGNTIYF. In DNA form, the CDR3 reads TGTGCCTGGAGTGTAACCAGGAACTGGAGGTCTGGAAACACCATATATTTT.

This clone was observed once. The chain recombines TRBV4-3 with TRBJ1-1; no definite D call. V dropped 4 bases and J dropped 1 base, with 16 bases sitting between them. CDR1 and CDR2 from the germline V gene are LGHNA and YSLEER. There are 16 residues in the CDR3. CDR3 in DNA: TGCGCCAGCAGCCCTCTGGTCGGCACATCGAACACTGAAGCTTTCTTT. Its translation is CASSPLVGTSNTEAFF.

The chain has TRBV18 and TRBJ1-2, with D uncertain. Per germline, CDR1 KGHSH and CDR2 LQKENI. CDR3 length equals 17 residues. V shed 3 bases and J shed 8 bases, with 25 bases lying between them. The CDR3 nucleotides are TGTGCCAGCTCACCCGGGCCCCCCGGCCAGGCGTTAAGCGGCTACACCTTC. Translating gives CASSPGPPGQALSGYTF. The variable domain in full, completed from reference TRBV18 and TRBJ1-2, reads NAGVMQNPRHLVRRRGQEARLRCSPMKGHSHVYWYRQLPEEGLKFMVYLQKENIIDESGMPKERFSAEFPKEGPSILRIQQVVRGDSAAYFCASSPGPPGQALSGYTFGSGTRLTVV.

V is TRBV5-1 and J is TRBJ1-6; a weak D match, TRBD1 (6 bases). This CDR3 contains 16 residues. V was shortened by 4 bases and J by 7 bases, with 18 bases between the two germline ends. CDR1 SGHRS and CDR2 YFSETQ come from the germline V gene. The CDR3 reads CASSLIPGQANSPLHF. The DNA for the CDR3 is TGCGCCAGCAGCCTGATACCGGGACAAGCAAATTCACCCCTCCACTTT. The full variable domain, completed using reference TRBV5-1 and TRBJ1-6, is KAGVTQTPRYLIKTRGQQVTLSCSPISGHRSVSWYQQTPGQGLQFLFEYFSETQRNKGNFPGRFSGRQFSNSRSEMNVSTLELGDSALYLCASSLIPGQANSPLHFGNGTRLTVT.

Of note for this clone: This likely stems from a read error, as it lies one base from a far larger clone. CDR3 loop: CASSPRRSTGTQYF. Here the CDR3 DNA reads TGTGCCAGCAGCCCCCGGAGAAGCACAGGTACGCAGTATTTT. The rearrangement joins TRBV11-3 to TRBJ2-3, with D maybe TRBD1 (5 bases). This CDR3 is built from 14 residues. Germline CDR1 and CDR2: SGHNT and YENEEA.

The rearrangement uses TRBV6-6 and TRBJ2-7; D not certain. Germline lookup yields CDR1 MNHNY and CDR2 SVGAGI (reference sequence). With 2 bases removed from V and 6 bases from J, the gap between germline ends came to 11 bases. This CDR3 region has 13 residues. CDR3 sequence: CASSYIGLGEQYF. The CDR3 nucleotides are TGTGCCAGCAGTTACATTGGGCTTGGCGAGCAGTACTTC.

The chain joins TRBV30 to TRBJ2-1; D perhaps matches TRBD1 (6 bases). Germline lookup yields CDR1 GTSNPN and CDR2 SVGIG (reference sequence). The CDR3 runs to 14 residues. Trimming took 7 bases from V and 6 from J, leaving 19 bases between them. The CDR3 is CALSTGLPFNEQFF. CDR3 bases: TGTGCCTTATCGACAGGCCTCCCCTTCAATGAGCAGTTCTTC. The whole variable domain, remainder taken from reference TRBV30 and TRBJ2-1, is SQTIHQWPATLVQPVGSPLSLECTVEGTSNPNLYWYRQAAGRGLQLLFYSVGIGQISSEVPQNLSASRPQDRQFILSSKKLLLSDSGFYLCALSTGLPFNEQFFGPGTRLTVL.

CDR3 in amino acids: CASSGTGGLETQYF. In DNA, the CDR3 is TGTGCCAGCAGTGGTACAGGGGGCTTGGAGACCCAGTACTTC. V usage is TRBV25-1 and J usage is TRBJ2-5; TRBD1 matches 9 bases. The germline CDR1 and CDR2 sequences are MGHDK and SYGVNS. This CDR3 is built from 14 residues. The junction had 5 bases not matched to a gene; V was cut back by 4 bases and J by 5 bases.

The chain links TRBV5-1 to TRBJ2-6, with D uncertain. Trimming took off 2 bases at V and 1 base at J, with 7 bases between the two ends. This CDR3 comprises 15 residues. In germline, CDR1 is SGHRS, CDR2 YFSETQ. The CDR3 here is CASSLAGSGANVLTF. DNA of the CDR3: TGCGCCAGCAGCTTAGCAGGATCTGGGGCCAACGTCCTGACTTTC. Supplemented by reference TRBV5-1 and TRBJ2-6, the full variable domain reads KAGVTQTPRYLIKTRGQQVTLSCSPISGHRSVSWYQQTPGQGLQFLFEYFSETQRNKGNFPGRFSGRQFSNSRSEMNVSTLELGDSALYLCASSLAGSGANVLTFGAGSRLTVL.